The 17 T cell receptor beta chains in this list originate from one sample, sequenced in a study of TIL therapy for anti-PD-1-resistant metastatic lung cancer. This was the immunoSEQ v3 assay. Profiling relied on immunoSEQ multiplex PCR, and the TCRdb table lists in-frame clones only, not all of them. The table lists about 25,000 clones, about two thirds of them singletons, with approximately 7.3% in the top ten. Described time point: pre-treatment sample, taken before nivolumab and TIL therapy. The tumor samples were excised metastases, mostly pleural nodules or supraclavicular lymph nodes. Sample: tumor tissue, taken at baseline. The receptors stem from a person between 25 and 80 years old with non-small cell lung cancer.

CDR3 protein: CASRPQGRGGYGYTF. The DNA of the CDR3 is TGTGCCAGCAGACCTCAGGGGAGAGGGGGCTATGGCTACACCTTC. This chain uses TRBV6-5 with TRBJ1-2, with D perhaps matching TRBD1 (6 bases). Trimming took 6 bases from V and 4 from J, leaving 18 bases between them. Germline loops: CDR1 MNHEY, CDR2 SVGAGI. CDR3 length: 15 residues.

J is TRBJ2-3 and V is TRBV9; D might be TRBD1 (5 bases). CDR1 and CDR2 from the germline V gene are SGDLS and YYNGEE. This CDR3 has 11 residues. With 7 bases removed from V and 2 bases from J, the gap between germline ends came to 5 bases. CDR3 DNA: TGTGCCAGCGGGGCCACAGATACGCAGTATTTT. Encoded protein: CASGATDTQYF.

The V and J genes are TRBV9 and TRBJ2-2, with D possibly being TRBD1 (6 bases). Trimming left V 5 bases short and J 5 bases short, with 13 bases between. Germline lookup yields CDR1 SGDLS and CDR2 YYNGEE. The CDR3 contains 14 residues. In DNA form, the CDR3 reads TGTGCCAGCAGACTTGGGACATCTACCGGGGAGCTGTTTTTT. Translation gives CASRLGTSTGELFF.

The gene calls are TRBV6-1 and TRBJ1-5; weak D call: TRBD1 (6 bases). V was shortened by 0 bases and J by 2 bases, with 8 bases between the two germline ends. This CDR3 has 15 residues. Looked up from germline, CDR1 is MNHNS and CDR2 is SASEGT. CDR3 coding DNA: TGTGCCAGCAGTGAAGCAGCAGGGGGCAATCAGCCCCAGCATTTT. It yields the protein CASSEAAGGNQPQHF.

This clone was recorded a few times. V gene TRBV11-2 combines with J gene TRBJ1-2; 7 bases agree with TRBD1. The CDR3 length is 15 residues. Germline V CDR1 and CDR2: SGHAT, FQNNGV. V shed 5 bases, J shed 0 bases, and the junction held 6 bases outside the gene matches. CDR3 sequence reads: CASSRRDRTNYGYTF. For the CDR3, the DNA is TGTGCCAGCAGCCGTCGGGACAGAACTAACTATGGCTACACCTTC.

The gene calls are TRBV27 and TRBJ1-4, with D unclear. Per germline, CDR1 MNHEY and CDR2 SMNVEV (reference sequence). The CDR3 has 16 amino acids. Trimming removed 4 bases at V and 0 bases at J, with 12 bases between. The CDR3 coding sequence is TGTGCCAGCAGTTCGACCCACACCGCAACTAATGAAAAACTGTTTTTT. Translation gives CASSSTHTATNEKLFF.

This chain links TRBV5-6 with TRBJ1-5, with TRBD1 matching over 7 bases. J lost 3 bases, V lost 0 bases, and 6 bases had no gene match. Germline CDR1 is SGHDT and CDR2 is YYEEEE. CDR3 length equals 16 residues. CDR3 region: CASSLAGTADNQPQHF. CDR3 coding DNA: TGTGCCAGCAGCTTGGCCGGGACAGCTGACAATCAGCCCCAGCATTTT.

The V and J genes are TRBV15 and TRBJ2-2; a weak D match, TRBD1 (5 bases). The V end lost 1 base, the J end lost 5 bases, and 8 bases lay between the germline ends. This CDR3 spans 14 amino acids. Germline V CDR1 and CDR2: LNHNV, YYDKDF (reference sequence). The CDR3 sequence is CATSRGQITGELFF. As DNA, the CDR3 is TGTGCCACCAGCAGAGGACAGATAACCGGGGAGCTGTTTTTT.

The chain couples TRBV5-8 to TRBJ2-1; the match to TRBD2 covers 7 bases. V gave up 3 bases and J gave up 6 bases; unmatched junction bases: 12. This CDR3 comprises 16 residues. Germline-derived CDR1 and CDR2 are SGHTS and YDEGEE. Written as DNA, the CDR3 is TGTGCCAGCAGCTCCCTGTTTCGAGCGGGGTCCAATGAGCAGTTCTTC. Translated: CASSSLFRAGSNEQFF. Looking up the rest from reference TRBV5-8 and TRBJ2-1 gives the full variable domain: EAGVTQSPTHLIKTRGQQATLRCSPISGHTSVYWYQQALGLGLQFLLWYDEGEERNRGNFPPRFSGRQFPNYSSELNVNALELEDSALYLCASSSLFRAGSNEQFFGPGTRLTVL.

V usage is TRBV19 and J usage is TRBJ1-3; D might be TRBD1 (6 bases). Germline loops: CDR1 LNHDA, CDR2 SQIVND (reference sequence). This CDR3 has 15 residues. V was cut by 6 bases and J by 4 bases, with 16 bases left in between. The CDR3 DNA reads as TGTGCCAGTAGGGACCTGGGGGCCGGAGGAAACACCATATATTTT. It is translated as CASRDLGAGGNTIYF.

The chain recombines TRBV30 with TRBJ2-7, with D perhaps TRBD2 (6 bases). Germline loops: CDR1 GTSNPN, CDR2 SVGIG (reference sequence). V was clipped by 2 bases and J by 4 bases, with 9 bases between them. The CDR3 covers 12 residues. The CDR3 DNA reads TGTGCCTGGAGTACTAGCAAATACGAGCAGTACTTC. Translated: CAWSTSKYEQYF.

The chain combines TRBV6-5 with TRBJ1-1, with a possible D match to TRBD1 (5 bases). Trimming shortened V by 7 bases and J by 1 base, and 10 bases separated the two germline ends. Germline CDR1 MNHEY, CDR2 SVGAGI. This CDR3 contains 13 residues. The CDR3 DNA reads TGTGCCAGCAAAAGAGGGGCGAACACTGAAGCTTTCTTT. Its translation: CASKRGANTEAFF.

The genes are TRBV5-1 and TRBJ2-3, with 8 bases lining up with TRBD2. Germline CDR1 reads SGHRS; CDR2 reads YFSETQ. The junction had 6 bases not matched to a gene; V was cut back by 6 bases and J by 0 bases. The CDR3 covers 15 residues. The CDR3 DNA sequence: TGCGCCAGCACCGCACTAGCGGCTAGCACAGATACGCAGTATTTT. Translated: CASTALAASTDTQYF.

The table lists this clone with a few counts. This chain connects TRBV18 to TRBJ2-7, with 8 bases aligning to TRBD2. This CDR3 region has 16 residues. The junction had 7 bases not matched to a gene; V was cut back by 1 base and J by 2 bases. CDR1 KGHSH and CDR2 LQKENI come from the germline V gene. The CDR3 DNA reads as TGTGCCAGCTCACCACTTTTCGGGGGGGGAGCCTACGAGCAGTACTTC. Translated, it gives CASSPLFGGGAYEQYF. Full variable domain (missing parts from reference TRBV18 and TRBJ2-7): NAGVMQNPRHLVRRRGQEARLRCSPMKGHSHVYWYRQLPEEGLKFMVYLQKENIIDESGMPKERFSAEFPKEGPSILRIQQVVRGDSAAYFCASSPLFGGGAYEQYFGPGTRLTVT.

The chain combines TRBV11-2 with TRBJ2-7; possibly TRBD1 for D (6 bases). This CDR3 comprises 14 residues. CDR1 is SGHAT and CDR2 is FQNNGV in the germline V gene. V was cut by 5 bases and J by 6 bases, with 17 bases left in between. CDR3 nucleotides: TGTGCCAGCAGCCAGGGGCCCCGCGGAGTCGAGCAGTACTTC. Translation: CASSQGPRGVEQYF.

The genes are TRBV30 and TRBJ1-3, with 7 bases matching TRBD1. The CDR3 is 15 residues long. CDR1 GTSNPN and CDR2 SVGIG come from the germline V gene (reference sequence). With 3 bases clipped from V and 2 bases from J, the junction kept 7 bases outside the gene matches. The CDR3 region has the DNA TGTGCCTGGAGCCGTCTGACAGGGCCTGGAAACACCATATATTTT. This sequence encodes CAWSRLTGPGNTIYF.

The chain links TRBV6-5 to TRBJ1-5; D is uncertain. Germline CDR1 and CDR2: MNHEY and SVGAGI. CDR3 length: 15 amino acids. The ends were cut back, 6 bases at V and 0 bases at J, with 12 bases in the middle. The CDR3 protein is CASSREFYSNQPQHF. The CDR3 DNA reads as TGTGCCAGCAGCCGGGAGTTTTATAGCAATCAGCCCCAGCATTTT.